These 2 T cell receptor beta chains came from one sample sequenced in a study of cytomegalovirus exposure and HLA in healthy donors. The PCR ran on 60 Vbeta and 13 Jbeta primers. Profiling relied on immunoSEQ multiplex PCR, and the TCRdb table lists in-frame clones only, not all of them. The data show 250,000 to 350,000 clones, under 80% seen once. Material for sequencing was PBMCs. The source of these receptors is a female donor in good health and CMV-seronegative.

The chain is built from TRBV6-1 and TRBJ2-3; tentatively, D is TRBD2 (5 bases). The V and J ends lost 1 base and 0 bases respectively, with 5 bases between them. The CDR3 totals 14 residues. Germline V gives CDR1 MNHNS, CDR2 SASEGT. The CDR3 region is CASSEGGSTDTQYF. The DNA of the CDR3 is TGTGCCAGCAGTGAAGGCGGGAGCACAGATACGCAGTATTTT.

This clone was observed a few times. This chain connects TRBV6-1 to TRBJ2-7, with a weak D call TRBD2 (5 bases). Trimming took 6 bases from V and 5 from J, leaving 17 bases between them. The CDR3 consists of 14 residues. Germline V gene lookup returns CDR1 MNHNS and CDR2 SASEGT. The CDR3 loop is CASSEAAGSDEQYF. For the CDR3, the DNA is TGTGCCAGCAGCGAGGCGGCGGGCTCGGACGAGCAGTACTTC.